A single sample is the source of the 31 T cell receptor beta chains below, sequenced in a study of tumor-infiltrating lymphocytes in localized non-small cell lung cancer. Sequencing used immunoSEQ multiplex PCR; TCRdb keeps in-frame clones, though not all of them. The sample has some 8,400 clones, around three quarters seen once. Sequenced: lung tumor tissue. These receptor sequences come from a human donor with non-small cell lung cancer.

The V gene is TRBV5-1, the J gene TRBJ1-1; TRBD1 matches at 7 bases. This CDR3 contains 14 residues. J gave up 3 bases and V 7 bases, and 9 bases lay outside the gene matches. CDR1 is SGHRS, CDR2 YFSETQ, per germline. CDR3 DNA: TGCGCCAGCGTCCAAGGGACAGTGGACACTGAAGCTTTCTTT. Translation: CASVQGTVDTEAFF.

This chain links TRBV6-5 with TRBJ2-1, with TRBD2 matching 10 bases. Trimming at V came to 6 bases and at J to 8 bases, leaving 4 bases not matched to a gene. The CDR3 runs to 13 residues. The germline V gene encodes CDR1 MNHEY and CDR2 SVGAGI. The CDR3: CASRLAGGDEQFF. CDR3 in DNA: TGTGCCAGCAGATTAGCGGGAGGAGATGAGCAGTTCTTC.

In its sample, this clone was seen a few times. This rearrangement joins TRBV7-2 to TRBJ2-1; D not certain. The V gene's germline CDR1 is SGHTA and CDR2 FQGNSA. V was pared by 4 bases and J by 6 bases, with 13 bases between. This CDR3 has 14 amino acids. CDR3 region: CASSSNQVGNEQFF. The DNA for the CDR3 is TGTGCCAGCAGCTCAAATCAGGTCGGCAATGAGCAGTTCTTC.

The V call is TRBV7-2, the J call TRBJ1-2; D unclear. V shed 5 bases and J shed 5 bases, with 6 bases lying between them. CDR3 length equals 11 residues. The germline gives CDR1 SGHTA, CDR2 FQGNSA. The CDR3: CASSPGYGYTF. In DNA form, the CDR3 reads TGTGCCAGCAGCCCCGGGTATGGCTACACCTTC.

The chain combines TRBV27 with TRBJ1-1; maybe TRBD1 (6 bases). Germline V gene lookup returns CDR1 MNHEY and CDR2 SMNVEV (reference sequence). The germline V and J ends were trimmed by 1 base and 4 bases, with 13 bases remaining between them. This CDR3 region has 15 residues. CDR3 nucleotides: TGTGCCAGCAGTTTATTCGGGGGGGCGGGCACTGAAGCTTTCTTT. Its translation: CASSLFGGAGTEAFF.

Comment on this clone: A read error may explain this, as a much larger clone is one base away. The CDR3 spells CASEGTEQYF. For the CDR3, the DNA is TGTGCCAGTGAGGGGACCGAGCAGTACTTC. The rearrangement joins TRBV2 to TRBJ2-7; D is possibly TRBD1 or TRBD2 (5 bases each). Germline V gives CDR1 SNHLY, CDR2 FYNNEI. V was cut by 9 bases and J by 6 bases, with 9 bases left in between. The CDR3 runs to 10 residues.

Relative to its sample, this clone is medium-sized. The rearrangement joins TRBV25-1 to TRBJ2-2; D is possibly TRBD2 (6 bases). V was pared by 1 base and J by 6 bases, with 15 bases between. Germline V CDR1 and CDR2: MGHDK, SYGVNS. The CDR3 totals 16 residues. The CDR3 reads CASSESPGLGAGELFF. The CDR3 DNA reads TGTGCCAGCAGTGAATCACCGGGACTGGGAGCCGGGGAGCTGTTTTTT.

The CDR3 nucleotides read TGTGCCAGTAGTATTCGGGGGCAACGCACCGGGGAGCTGTTTTTT. This codes for CASSIRGQRTGELFF. The chain uses TRBV19 and TRBJ2-2; the D call may be TRBD1 or TRBD2 (6 bases each). V shed 3 bases and J shed 4 bases, with 12 bases lying between them. This CDR3 has 15 amino acids. Looked up from germline, CDR1 is LNHDA and CDR2 is SQIVND (reference sequence).

The chain combines TRBV6-5 with TRBJ2-7, with 8 bases that match TRBD2. In germline, CDR1 is MNHEY, CDR2 SVGAGI. This CDR3 contains 15 residues. J was trimmed by 7 bases and V by 3 bases; bases with no gene match: 11. The CDR3 sequence is CASSYSSGGIGEQYF. The CDR3 coding sequence is TGTGCCAGCAGTTATTCATCGGGAGGGATTGGGGAGCAGTACTTC.

CDR3 sequence: CASTLGPLSYEQYF. In nucleotides, the CDR3 is TGTGCCAGCACCCTAGGCCCCCTCTCCTACGAGCAGTACTTC. The chain joins TRBV11-2 to TRBJ2-7; D ambiguous. There are 14 residues in the CDR3. V lost 7 bases, J lost 0 bases, and 13 bases lay in between. The germline V gene encodes CDR1 SGHAT and CDR2 FQNNGV.

This clone was recorded a few times. V usage is TRBV10-3 and J usage is TRBJ2-5, with 11 bases aligning to TRBD1. The length of the CDR3 is 15 residues. In germline, CDR1 is ENHRY, CDR2 SYGVKD. V shed 2 bases, J shed 4 bases, and the junction held 3 bases outside the gene matches. In DNA, the CDR3 is TGTGCCATCAGTGAGGAGGGGACAGGGGGAGAGACCCAGTACTTC. Residues: CAISEEGTGGETQYF.

The chain uses TRBV30 and TRBJ1-1; the match to TRBD1 covers 7 bases. Per the germline V gene, CDR1 is GTSNPN and CDR2 is SVGIG (reference sequence). The CDR3 runs to 10 residues. The V gene end was trimmed by 7 bases and the J gene end by 7 bases; junction bases not matched to a gene: 3. In DNA form, the CDR3 reads TGTGCCTTGGGGACAGTTGAAGCTTTCTTT. Translated: CALGTVEAFF.

This clone was seen only a few times. The chain recombines TRBV5-1 with TRBJ2-6; no clear D gene. V lost 0 bases and J lost 0, with 10 bases in between. Germline values: CDR1 SGHRS, CDR2 YFSETQ. The CDR3 sequence is 17 residues long. This CDR3 is CASSLVSPRSGANVLTF. CDR3 in DNA: TGCGCCAGCAGCTTGGTCTCACCTCGCTCTGGGGCCAACGTCCTGACTTTC. The full variable domain, completed using reference TRBV5-1 and TRBJ2-6, is KAGVTQTPRYLIKTRGQQVTLSCSPISGHRSVSWYQQTPGQGLQFLFEYFSETQRNKGNFPGRFSGRQFSNSRSEMNVSTLELGDSALYLCASSLVSPRSGANVLTFGAGSRLTVL.

The rearrangement uses TRBV7-8 and TRBJ2-5; D gene ambiguous. The V gene's germline CDR1 is SGHVS and CDR2 FQNEAQ. Trimming took off 1 base at V and 5 bases at J, with 5 bases between the two ends. This CDR3 contains 12 residues. In DNA form, the CDR3 reads TGTGCCAGCAGCTTAGTGGTCGAGACCCAGTACTTC. This sequence encodes CASSLVVETQYF.

CDR3 DNA: TGTGCCAGCAGGCCACCGGGGGGTTTTGGAAACACCATATATTTT. Translation: CASRPPGGFGNTIYF. The chain combines TRBV6-5 with TRBJ1-3, with D tentatively TRBD1 (5 bases). V shed 6 bases and J shed 3 bases, with 15 bases lying between them. CDR1 and CDR2 (germline): MNHEY, SVGAGI. The CDR3 contains 15 residues.

This chain connects TRBV7-2 to TRBJ1-2, with D unresolved. Germline V gene sequence: CDR1 SGHTA, CDR2 FQGNSA. V lost 0 bases, J lost 5 bases, and 7 bases lay in between. The CDR3 spans 13 residues. CDR3 DNA: TGTGCCAGCAGCTTAGCCTCGGGTTATGGCTACACCTTC. Amino acids: CASSLASGYGYTF.

The chain combines TRBV9 with TRBJ2-1; TRBD2 aligns across 7 bases. The CDR3 contains 14 residues. Unmatched junction bases numbered 8, after V lost 3 bases and J lost 8 bases. In germline, CDR1 is SGDLS, CDR2 YYNGEE. CDR3 residues: CASSAAGVGDEQFF. CDR3 nucleotide sequence: TGTGCCAGCAGCGCCGCGGGAGTTGGCGATGAGCAGTTCTTC.

V is TRBV2 and J is TRBJ1-1; D not certain. V was pared by 4 bases and J by 3 bases, with 12 bases between. Per the germline V gene, CDR1 is SNHLY and CDR2 is FYNNEI. CDR3 size: 14 residues. DNA for the CDR3: TGTGCCAGCAGTGTAAAGGGAGCCGACACTGAAGCTTTCTTT. The encoded protein is CASSVKGADTEAFF.

This chain uses TRBV6-5 with TRBJ2-1; 13 bases are a match to TRBD2. J was trimmed by 8 bases and V by 2 bases; bases with no gene match: 6. The CDR3 sequence is 16 residues long. CDR1 and CDR2 from the germline V gene are MNHEY and SVGAGI. The CDR3 coding sequence is TGTGCCAGCAGTTACCCAGGACTAGCGGGAGTGGATGAGCAGTTCTTC. It codes for CASSYPGLAGVDEQFF.

The chain links TRBV6-5 to TRBJ1-1; D is unclear. The CDR3 extends over 15 amino acids. V was trimmed by 5 bases and J by 1 base, leaving 14 bases between them. CDR1 MNHEY and CDR2 SVGAGI come from the germline V gene. The CDR3 bases are TGTGCCAGCAGTACCCGGTTGGTGCCGAACACTGAAGCTTTCTTT. Encoded protein: CASSTRLVPNTEAFF.

The chain uses TRBV5-6 and TRBJ2-3; 10 bases are a match to TRBD1. Germline lookup yields CDR1 SGHDT and CDR2 YYEEEE. Trimming took 3 bases from V and 6 from J; bases not matched to a gene: 10. The CDR3 has 16 residues. The CDR3 spells CASSSIPGQGKDTQYF. The CDR3 coding sequence is TGTGCCAGCAGCTCCATACCGGGACAGGGGAAGGATACGCAGTATTTT.

The rearrangement joins TRBV28 to TRBJ1-5; D is perhaps TRBD1 (5 bases). Germline V gives CDR1 MDHEN, CDR2 SYDVKM. Deletions cut 3 bases from V and 4 bases from J, with 10 bases between. CDR3 length: 14 amino acids. In nucleotides, the CDR3 is TGTGCCAGCAGTTTTGCAGGGAAGAATCAGCCCCAGCATTTT. This sequence encodes CASSFAGKNQPQHF.

The CDR3 nucleotides are TGCAGCGTTGAAGTACGGGACAATGAGCAGTTCTTC. The encoded protein is CSVEVRDNEQFF. The gene calls are TRBV29-1 and TRBJ2-1; no firm D call. The CDR3 totals 12 residues. The V end lost 1 base, the J end lost 5 bases, and 6 bases lay between the germline ends. Germline V gene data show CDR1 as SQVTM and CDR2 as ANQGSEA.

CDR3 DNA: TGTGCCACCAGCAGAGATAGGCAGCGTCGGGAGACCCAGTACTTC. Protein: CATSRDRQRRETQYF. This sequence joins TRBV15 and TRBJ2-5; D remains unclear. Germline V gene lookup returns CDR1 LNHNV and CDR2 YYDKDF (reference sequence). Trimming took 0 bases from V and 5 from J, leaving 13 bases between them. The CDR3 has 15 amino acids.

V is TRBV19 and J is TRBJ2-7; no definite D call. V was trimmed by 5 bases and J by 3 bases, leaving 17 bases between them. The germline gives CDR1 LNHDA, CDR2 SQIVND (reference sequence). The CDR3 runs to 15 residues. This CDR3 is CASSARASQGYEQYF. The CDR3 DNA reads as TGTGCCAGTAGTGCCCGGGCCTCGCAAGGCTACGAGCAGTACTTC.

The chain combines TRBV7-9 with TRBJ2-1, with TRBD1 matching 11 bases. This CDR3 has 15 residues. Trimming removed 5 bases from V and 8 bases from J; junction bases left unmatched: 8. CDR1 is SEHNR and CDR2 is FQNEAQ in the germline V gene (reference sequence). The CDR3 spells CASSQRTGGNDEQFF. Written as DNA, the CDR3 is TGTGCCAGCAGCCAACGGACAGGGGGCAACGATGAGCAGTTCTTC.

This clone was seen only once. The V call is TRBV5-1, the J call TRBJ1-2, with D maybe TRBD1 (5 bases). Trimming took 4 bases from V and 4 from J, leaving 17 bases between them. The germline CDR1 and CDR2 sequences are SGHRS and YFSETQ. The CDR3 is 15 amino acids. Here the CDR3 reads CASSDPQGDPYGYTF. The CDR3, as DNA: TGCGCCAGCAGCGATCCCCAGGGAGACCCCTATGGCTACACCTTC.

This sequence joins TRBV11-3 and TRBJ2-5, with TRBD2 matching 8 bases. V shed 2 bases and J 5 bases; nucleotides not matched to a gene: 7. The CDR3 has 15 amino acids. Germline V lookup: CDR1 SGHNT, CDR2 YENEEA. The DNA for the CDR3 is TGTGCCAGCAGCTTACCCGGCGGGGGGTTGGAGACCCAGTACTTC. Translated, it gives CASSLPGGGLETQYF.

The chain recombines TRBV5-1 with TRBJ2-7; 7 bases are a match to TRBD1. From germline, CDR1 is SGHRS and CDR2 YFSETQ. This CDR3 has 12 amino acids. J lost 5 bases, V lost 4 bases, and 3 bases had no gene match. The CDR3, as DNA: TGCGCCAGCAGCCCCGACAGGGACGAGCAGTACTTC. It encodes CASSPDRDEQYF. Full variable domain (outside the CDR3, taken from reference TRBV5-1 and TRBJ2-7): KAGVTQTPRYLIKTRGQQVTLSCSPISGHRSVSWYQQTPGQGLQFLFEYFSETQRNKGNFPGRFSGRQFSNSRSEMNVSTLELGDSALYLCASSPDRDEQYFGPGTRLTVT.

V is TRBV18 and J is TRBJ1-2; D is unresolved. With 1 base removed from V and 8 bases from J, the gap between germline ends came to 5 bases. Germline loops: CDR1 KGHSH, CDR2 LQKENI. The CDR3 extends over 11 amino acids. CDR3 nucleotides: TGTGCCAGCTCACCACTGCAGGGCTACACCTTC. This codes for CASSPLQGYTF.

The rearrangement uses TRBV19 and TRBJ1-2; perhaps TRBD1 as D (5 bases). V was trimmed by 2 bases and J by 2 bases, leaving 9 bases between them. The CDR3 length is 14 residues. Germline loops: CDR1 LNHDA, CDR2 SQIVND (reference sequence). The chain's CDR3 is CASSINGDNYGYTF. The CDR3 nucleotides are TGTGCCAGTAGTATAAATGGGGACAACTATGGCTACACCTTC.